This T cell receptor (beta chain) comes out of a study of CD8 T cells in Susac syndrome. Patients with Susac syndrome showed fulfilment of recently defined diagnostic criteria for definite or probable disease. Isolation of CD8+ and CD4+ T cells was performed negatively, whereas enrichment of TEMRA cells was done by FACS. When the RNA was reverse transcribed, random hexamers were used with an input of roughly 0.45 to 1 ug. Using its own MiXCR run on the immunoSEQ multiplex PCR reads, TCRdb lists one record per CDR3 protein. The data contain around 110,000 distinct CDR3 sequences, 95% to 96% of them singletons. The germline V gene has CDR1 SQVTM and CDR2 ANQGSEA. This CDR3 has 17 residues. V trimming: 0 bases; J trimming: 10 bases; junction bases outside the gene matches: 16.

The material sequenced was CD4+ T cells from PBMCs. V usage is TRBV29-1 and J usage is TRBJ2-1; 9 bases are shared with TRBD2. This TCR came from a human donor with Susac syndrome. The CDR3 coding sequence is TGCAGCGTTGAAGATCGGGCGGGAGCGGGAGGATGGAGGGAGCAGTTCTTC. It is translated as CSVEDRAGAGGWREQFF.